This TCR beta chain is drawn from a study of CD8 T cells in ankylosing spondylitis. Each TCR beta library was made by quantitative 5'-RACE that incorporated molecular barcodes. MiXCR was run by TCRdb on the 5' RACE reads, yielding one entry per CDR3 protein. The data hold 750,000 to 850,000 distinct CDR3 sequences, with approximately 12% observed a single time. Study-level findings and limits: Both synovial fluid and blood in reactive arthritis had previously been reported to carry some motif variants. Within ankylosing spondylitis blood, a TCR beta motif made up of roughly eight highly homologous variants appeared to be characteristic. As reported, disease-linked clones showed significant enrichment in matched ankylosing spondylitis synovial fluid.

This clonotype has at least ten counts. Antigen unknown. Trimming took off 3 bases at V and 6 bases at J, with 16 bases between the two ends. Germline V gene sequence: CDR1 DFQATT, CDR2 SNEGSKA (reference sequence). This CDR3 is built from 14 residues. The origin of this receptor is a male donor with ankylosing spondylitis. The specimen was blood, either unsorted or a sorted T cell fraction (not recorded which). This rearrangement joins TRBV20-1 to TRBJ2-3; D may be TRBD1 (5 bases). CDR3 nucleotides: TGCAGTGCTAGGAACAGGCTGGCAGGTGATACGCAGTATTTT. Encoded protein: CSARNRLAGDTQYF.